This T cell receptor (beta chain) was captured in a study of blood T cell repertoires in COVID-19. Overall study context: Acute and convalescent COVID-19 specimens originated in the United States, Italy and Spain. Sources were T cells, B-cell-depleted T cells, or PBMCs; the material itself was cDNA or gDNA.

In the study's own analysis: Amplification of reference gene primers was used by the study to estimate nucleated cell counts. TCRdb keeps only in-frame clones here, not all; method: immunoSEQ multiplex PCR. V and J calls and clone size are given by that table; D and trimming were obtained from the DNA. The table lists some 140,000 clones, almost 80% of them singletons. Remarks on this clone: An end of the junction differs from the germline gene, which may be a read error.

The CDR3 has 15 amino acids. Germline CDR1 SSHAT, CDR2 FNYEAQ (reference sequence). The sequencing sample was made of peripheral blood. The TCR was taken from a man between 60 and 70 years old who had recovered from COVID-19. The chain employs TRBV7-7 and TRBJ2-1; D unclear. The CDR3 bases are TGTGCTAGCAGCTTAGGAACCAAATCCGGCAATGAGCAGTTCTTC. Residues: CASSLGTKSGNEQFF.